The source of this T cell receptor (beta chain) is a study of OX40 agonist ivuxolimab in advanced cancers. General study points: On average, CD8+ T cells showed a greater number of expanded clones than CD4+.

The protocol was immunoSEQ multiplex PCR, while the TCRdb copy is restricted to in-frame clones and leaves out a portion. The sample has around 71,000 clones, 86% seen once. With regard to this clone: The target antigen is unknown.

This CDR3 has 12 residues. Germline V CDR1 and CDR2: SGHTS, YDEGEE. The ends were cut back, 0 bases at V and 1 base at J, with 1 base in the middle. The V gene is TRBV5-8, the J gene TRBJ1-2; D remains unclear. This clonotype was sampled from an adult with an advanced solid tumor such as melanoma, head and neck, liver or kidney cancer. This specimen consisted of CD4+ or CD8+ T cells sorted from blood, obtained in a trial of the OX40 agonist ivuxolimab. The CDR3, as DNA: TGTGCCAGCAGCTTGGGTAACTATGGCTACACCTTC. This sequence encodes CASSLGNYGYTF.